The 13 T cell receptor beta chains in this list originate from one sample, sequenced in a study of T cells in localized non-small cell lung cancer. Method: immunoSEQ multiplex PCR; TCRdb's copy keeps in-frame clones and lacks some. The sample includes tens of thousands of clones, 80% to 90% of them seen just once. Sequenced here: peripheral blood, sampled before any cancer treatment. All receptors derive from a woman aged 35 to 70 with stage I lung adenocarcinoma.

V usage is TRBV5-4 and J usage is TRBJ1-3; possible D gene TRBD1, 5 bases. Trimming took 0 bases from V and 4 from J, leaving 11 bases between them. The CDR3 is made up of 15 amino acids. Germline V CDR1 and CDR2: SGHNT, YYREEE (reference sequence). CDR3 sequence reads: CASSLAGAKGNTIYF. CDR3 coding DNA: TGTGCCAGCAGCTTGGCCGGGGCGAAAGGAAACACCATATATTTT.

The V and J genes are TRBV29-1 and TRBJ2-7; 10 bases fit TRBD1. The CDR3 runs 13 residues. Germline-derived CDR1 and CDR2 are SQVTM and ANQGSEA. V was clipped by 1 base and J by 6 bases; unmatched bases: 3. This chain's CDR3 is CSVEGQGATEQYF. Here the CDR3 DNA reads TGCAGCGTTGAAGGACAGGGGGCAACCGAGCAGTACTTC.

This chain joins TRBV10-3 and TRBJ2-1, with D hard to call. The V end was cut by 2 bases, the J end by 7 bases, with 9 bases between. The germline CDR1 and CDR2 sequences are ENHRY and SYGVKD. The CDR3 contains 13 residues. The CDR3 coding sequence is TGTGCCATCAGTGAGCTACCGGTGAATGAGCAGTTCTTC. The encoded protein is CAISELPVNEQFF.

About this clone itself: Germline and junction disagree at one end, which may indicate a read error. The DNA of the CDR3 is TGTGCCAGCAGTTTTAGGGGACAGGGGGCGAACTACGAGCGGTACTTC. It translates to CASSFRGQGANYERYF. This chain links TRBV27 with TRBJ2-7; TRBD1 matches 12 bases. Germline V lookup: CDR1 MNHEY, CDR2 SMNVEV (reference sequence). This CDR3 region has 16 residues.

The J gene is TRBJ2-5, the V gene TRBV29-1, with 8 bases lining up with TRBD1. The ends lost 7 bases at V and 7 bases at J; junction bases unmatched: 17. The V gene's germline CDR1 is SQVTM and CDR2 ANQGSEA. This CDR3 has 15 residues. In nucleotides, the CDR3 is TGCAGCGCGGCTAGAAGGACAGGGTTAGTCTGGACCCAGTACTTC. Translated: CSAARRTGLVWTQYF.

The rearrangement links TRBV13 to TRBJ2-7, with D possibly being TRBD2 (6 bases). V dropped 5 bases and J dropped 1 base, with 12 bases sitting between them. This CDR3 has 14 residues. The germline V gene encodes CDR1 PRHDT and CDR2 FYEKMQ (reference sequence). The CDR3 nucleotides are TGTGCCAGCAGCCCTCCAGCGGGTTCCTACGAGCAGTACTTC. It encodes CASSPPAGSYEQYF.

The CDR3 bases are TGTGCCAGCACCTCCCAGCAACACAGAGGTACCGGGGAGCTGTTTTTT. Translating it yields CASTSQQHRGTGELFF. V and J are TRBV27 and TRBJ2-2; D not resolved. The V end lost 7 bases, the J end lost 5 bases, and 20 bases lay between the germline ends. The CDR3 length is 16 residues. Germline lookup yields CDR1 MNHEY and CDR2 SMNVEV (reference sequence).

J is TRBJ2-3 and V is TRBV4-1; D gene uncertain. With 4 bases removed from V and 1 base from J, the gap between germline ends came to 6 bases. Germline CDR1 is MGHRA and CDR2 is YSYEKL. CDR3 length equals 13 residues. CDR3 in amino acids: CASSPTGTDTQYF. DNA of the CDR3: TGCGCCAGCAGCCCGACTGGCACAGATACGCAGTATTTT.

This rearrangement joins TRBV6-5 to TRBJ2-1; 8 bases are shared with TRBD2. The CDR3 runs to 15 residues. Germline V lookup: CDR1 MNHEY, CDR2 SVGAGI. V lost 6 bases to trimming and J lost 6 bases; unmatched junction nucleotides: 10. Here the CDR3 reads CASRHLAGGFNEQFF. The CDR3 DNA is TGTGCCAGCAGACACCTCGCGGGAGGTTTCAATGAGCAGTTCTTC.

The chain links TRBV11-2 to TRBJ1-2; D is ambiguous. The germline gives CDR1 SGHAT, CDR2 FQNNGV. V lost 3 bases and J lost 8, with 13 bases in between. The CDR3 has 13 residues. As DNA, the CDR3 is TGTGCCAGCAGCTTTGACCTGACATTCGGCTACACCTTC. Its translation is CASSFDLTFGYTF.

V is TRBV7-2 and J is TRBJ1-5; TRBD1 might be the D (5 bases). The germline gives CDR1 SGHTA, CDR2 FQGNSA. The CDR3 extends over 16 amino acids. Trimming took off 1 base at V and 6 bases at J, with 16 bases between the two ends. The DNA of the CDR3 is TGTGCCAGCAGCTTAGAGGTCGGGGGGTGGGGTCAGCCCCAGCATTTT. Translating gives CASSLEVGGWGQPQHF.

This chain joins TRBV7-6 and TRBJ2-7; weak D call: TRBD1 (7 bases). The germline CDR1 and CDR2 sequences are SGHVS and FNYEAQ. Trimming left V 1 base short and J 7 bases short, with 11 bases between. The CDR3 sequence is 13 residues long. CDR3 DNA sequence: TGTGCCAGCAGCTTAGGGGAGGACAGGGAGCAGTACTTC. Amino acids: CASSLGEDREQYF.

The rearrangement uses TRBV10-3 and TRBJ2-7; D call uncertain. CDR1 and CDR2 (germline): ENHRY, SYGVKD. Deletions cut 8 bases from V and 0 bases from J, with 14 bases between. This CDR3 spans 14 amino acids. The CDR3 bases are TGTGCCATCGCCCCCACTGTAGGCTCCTACGAGCAGTACTTC. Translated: CAIAPTVGSYEQYF.